This T cell receptor (beta chain) originates from a study of cytomegalovirus exposure and HLA in healthy donors. Findings and limits, study-wide: The listing of 150 to 200 TCR beta chains classed them as cytomegalovirus-associated.

The CDR3 sequence is 15 residues long. Germline V CDR1 and CDR2: SGHAT, FQNNGV. Trimming at V came to 8 bases and at J to 7 bases, leaving 14 bases not matched to a gene. The PCR had 60 Vbeta and 13 Jbeta primers. Generated by immunoSEQ multiplex PCR, the TCRdb table keeps only in-frame clones and is missing some. Its table records about 39,000 clones. As for this clone: Antigen: not known.

Sequenced: PBMCs. This clonotype was obtained from a woman aged 25 to 39 in good health and CMV-seropositive. This chain links TRBV11-2 with TRBJ2-3; 8 nucleotides agree with TRBD2. CDR3 region: CASHLFRGGGNTQYF. CDR3 sequence (DNA): TGTGCCAGCCACCTATTTCGGGGGGGCGGAAATACGCAGTATTTT.